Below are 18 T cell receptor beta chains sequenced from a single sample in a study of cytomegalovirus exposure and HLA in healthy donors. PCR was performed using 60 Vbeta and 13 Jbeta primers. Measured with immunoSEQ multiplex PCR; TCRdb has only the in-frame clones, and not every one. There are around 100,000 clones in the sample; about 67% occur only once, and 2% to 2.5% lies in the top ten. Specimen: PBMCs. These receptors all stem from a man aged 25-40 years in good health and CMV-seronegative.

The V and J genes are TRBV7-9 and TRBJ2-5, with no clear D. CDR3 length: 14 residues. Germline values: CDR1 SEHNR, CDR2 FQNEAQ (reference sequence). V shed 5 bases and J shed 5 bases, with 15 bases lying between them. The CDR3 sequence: CASSLRLPLETQYF. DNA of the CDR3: TGTGCCAGCAGCCTCCGACTTCCATTGGAGACCCAGTACTTC.

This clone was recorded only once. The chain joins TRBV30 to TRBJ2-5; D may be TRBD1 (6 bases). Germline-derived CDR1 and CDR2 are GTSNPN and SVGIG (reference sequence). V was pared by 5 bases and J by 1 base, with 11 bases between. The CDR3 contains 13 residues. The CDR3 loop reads CAWGSGVQETQYF. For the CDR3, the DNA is TGTGCCTGGGGGTCAGGGGTCCAAGAGACCCAGTACTTC.

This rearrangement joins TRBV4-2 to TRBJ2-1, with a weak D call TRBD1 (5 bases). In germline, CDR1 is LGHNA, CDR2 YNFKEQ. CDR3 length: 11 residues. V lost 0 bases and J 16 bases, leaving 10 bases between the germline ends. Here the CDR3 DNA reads TGTGCCAGCAGCCAAGAAAACAGGCCTTTCTTC. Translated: CASSQENRPFF.

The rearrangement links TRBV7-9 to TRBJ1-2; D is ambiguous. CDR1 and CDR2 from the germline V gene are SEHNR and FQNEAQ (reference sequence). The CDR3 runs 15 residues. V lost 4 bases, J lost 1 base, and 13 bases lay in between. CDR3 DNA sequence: TGTGCCAGCAGCTCCCTTGAGTCCCTTAACTATGGCTACACCTTC. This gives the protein CASSSLESLNYGYTF.

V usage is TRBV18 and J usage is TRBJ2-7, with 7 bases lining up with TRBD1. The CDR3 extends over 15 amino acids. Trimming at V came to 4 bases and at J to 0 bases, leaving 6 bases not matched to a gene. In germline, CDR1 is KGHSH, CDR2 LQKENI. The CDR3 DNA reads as TGTGCCAGCTCACTTGGACAGGTTAACTCCTACGAGCAGTACTTC. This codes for CASSLGQVNSYEQYF.

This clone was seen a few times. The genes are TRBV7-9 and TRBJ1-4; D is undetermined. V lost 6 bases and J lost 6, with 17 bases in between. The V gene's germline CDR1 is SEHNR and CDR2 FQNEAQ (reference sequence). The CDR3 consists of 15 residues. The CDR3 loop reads CASSFTGRTDEKLFF. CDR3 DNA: TGTGCCAGCAGTTTCACGGGGAGGACCGATGAAAAACTGTTTTTT. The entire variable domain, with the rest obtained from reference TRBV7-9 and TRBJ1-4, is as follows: DTGVSQNPRHKITKRGQNVTFRCDPISEHNRLYWYRQTLGQGPEFLTYFQNEAQLEKSRLLSDRFSAERPKGSFSTLEIQRTEQGDSAMYLCASSFTGRTDEKLFFGSGTQLSVL.

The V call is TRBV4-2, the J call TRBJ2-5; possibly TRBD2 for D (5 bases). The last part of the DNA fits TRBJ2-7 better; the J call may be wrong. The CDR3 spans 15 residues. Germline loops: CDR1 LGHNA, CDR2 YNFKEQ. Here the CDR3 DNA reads TGTGCCAGCAGCCAAGAGCCGGGAACCTCCTACGAGCAGTACTTC. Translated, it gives CASSQEPGTSYEQYF.

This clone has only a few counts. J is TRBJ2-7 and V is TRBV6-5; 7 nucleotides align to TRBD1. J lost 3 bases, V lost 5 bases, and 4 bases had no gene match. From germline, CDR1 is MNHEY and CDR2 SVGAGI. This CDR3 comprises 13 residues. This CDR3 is CASSGGQHYEQYF. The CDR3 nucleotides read TGTGCCAGCAGTGGGGGACAGCACTACGAGCAGTACTTC.

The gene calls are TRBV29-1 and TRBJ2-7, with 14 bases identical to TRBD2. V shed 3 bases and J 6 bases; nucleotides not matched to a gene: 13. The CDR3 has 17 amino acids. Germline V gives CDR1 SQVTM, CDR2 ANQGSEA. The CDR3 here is CSVDAPGTSGSGAEQYF. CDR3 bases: TGCAGCGTTGATGCGCCCGGGACTAGCGGGAGTGGGGCCGAGCAGTACTTC.

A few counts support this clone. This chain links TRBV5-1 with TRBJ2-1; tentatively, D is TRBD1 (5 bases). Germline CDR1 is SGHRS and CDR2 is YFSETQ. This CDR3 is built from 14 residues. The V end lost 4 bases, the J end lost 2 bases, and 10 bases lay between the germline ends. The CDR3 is CASSPDKAYNEQFF. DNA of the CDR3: TGCGCCAGCAGCCCGGACAAGGCCTACAATGAGCAGTTCTTC.

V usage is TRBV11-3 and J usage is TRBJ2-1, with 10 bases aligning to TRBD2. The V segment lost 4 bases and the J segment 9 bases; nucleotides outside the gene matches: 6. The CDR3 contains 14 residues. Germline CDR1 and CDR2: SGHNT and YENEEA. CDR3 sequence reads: CASSSLAGEIEQFF. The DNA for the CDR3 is TGTGCCAGCAGCTCTCTAGCGGGAGAGATTGAGCAGTTCTTC.

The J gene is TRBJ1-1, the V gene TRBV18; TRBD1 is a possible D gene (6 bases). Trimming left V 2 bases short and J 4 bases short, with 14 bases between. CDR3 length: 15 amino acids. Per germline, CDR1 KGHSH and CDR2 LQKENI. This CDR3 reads CASSPSGVISTEAFF. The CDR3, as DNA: TGTGCCAGCTCACCATCAGGGGTAATAAGCACTGAAGCTTTCTTT.

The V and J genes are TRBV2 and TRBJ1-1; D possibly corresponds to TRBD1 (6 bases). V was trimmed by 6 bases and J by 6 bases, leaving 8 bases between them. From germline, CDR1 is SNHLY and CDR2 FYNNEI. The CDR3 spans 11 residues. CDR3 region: CASRGGAEAFF. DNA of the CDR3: TGTGCCAGCAGAGGGGGAGCTGAAGCTTTCTTT.

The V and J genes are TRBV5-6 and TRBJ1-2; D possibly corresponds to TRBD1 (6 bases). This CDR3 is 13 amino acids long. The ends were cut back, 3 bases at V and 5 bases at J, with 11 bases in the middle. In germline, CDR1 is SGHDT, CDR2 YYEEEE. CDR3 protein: CASSSSGVYGYTF. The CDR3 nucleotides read TGTGCCAGCAGCTCATCAGGGGTTTATGGCTACACCTTC. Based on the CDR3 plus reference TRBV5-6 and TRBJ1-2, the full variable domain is DAGVTQSPTHLIKTRGQQVTLRCSPKSGHDTVSWYQQALGQGPQFIFQYYEEEERQRGNFPDRFSGHQFPNYSSELNVNALLLGDSALYLCASSSSGVYGYTFGSGTRLTVV.

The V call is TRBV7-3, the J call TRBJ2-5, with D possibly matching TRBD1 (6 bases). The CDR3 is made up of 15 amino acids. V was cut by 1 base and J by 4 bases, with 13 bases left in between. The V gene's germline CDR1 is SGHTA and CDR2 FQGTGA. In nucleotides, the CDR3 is TGTGCCAGCAGCTTAAATATAGGGGGTAGAGAGACCCAGTACTTC. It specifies CASSLNIGGRETQYF.

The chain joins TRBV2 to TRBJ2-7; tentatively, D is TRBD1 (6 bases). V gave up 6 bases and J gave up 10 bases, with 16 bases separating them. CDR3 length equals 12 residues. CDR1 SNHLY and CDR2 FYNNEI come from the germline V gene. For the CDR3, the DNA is TGTGCCAGCAGCCTAGATGCAGGGGACCAGTACTTC. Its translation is CASSLDAGDQYF. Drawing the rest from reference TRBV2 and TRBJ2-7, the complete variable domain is EPEVTQTPSHQVTQMGQEVILRCVPISNHLYFYWYRQILGQKVEFLVSFYNNEISEKSEIFDDQFSVERPDGSNFTLKIRSTKLEDSAMYFCASSLDAGDQYFGPGTRLTVT.

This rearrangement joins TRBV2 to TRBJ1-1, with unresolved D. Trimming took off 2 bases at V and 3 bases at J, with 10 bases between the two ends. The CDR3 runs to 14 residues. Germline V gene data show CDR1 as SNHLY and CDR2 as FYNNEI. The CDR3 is CASSEYYQDTEAFF. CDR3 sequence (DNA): TGTGCCAGCAGTGAATATTATCAGGACACTGAAGCTTTCTTT.

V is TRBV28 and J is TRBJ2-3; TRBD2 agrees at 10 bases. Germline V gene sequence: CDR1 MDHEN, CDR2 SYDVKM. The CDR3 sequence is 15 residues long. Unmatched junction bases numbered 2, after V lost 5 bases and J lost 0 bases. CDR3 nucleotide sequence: TGTGCCAGCAGTAATAGCGGGGGGAGCACAGATACGCAGTATTTT. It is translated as CASSNSGGSTDTQYF. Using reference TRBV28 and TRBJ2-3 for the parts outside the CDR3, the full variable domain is DVKVTQSSRYLVKRTGEKVFLECVQDMDHENMFWYRQDPGLGLRLIYFSYDVKMKEKGDIPEGYSVSREKKERFSLILESASTNQTSMYLCASSNSGGSTDTQYFGPGTRLTVL.